The clone carrying this T cell receptor (beta chain) was counted a few times. Treatment noted: preoperative locoregional IRX-2 cytokine immunotherapy. Clones were sequenced by immunoSEQ multiplex PCR, and TCRdb holds only the in-frame ones, with some missing. The sample carries tens of thousands of clones, approximately 80% recorded once. This sample is drawn from a study of preoperative IRX-2 immunotherapy in early breast cancer. The sample in question was lymph node tissue, obtained after IRX-2 immunotherapy. The receptor was derived from a human donor with breast cancer.

The CDR3 loop reads CASSDLLGRNEKLFF. In nucleotides, the CDR3 is TGTGCCAGCAGTGACCTACTTGGGCGGAATGAAAAACTGTTTTTT. V gene TRBV6-8 combines with J gene TRBJ1-4; no definite D call. Trimming cost V 5 bases and J 5 bases, with 15 bases left between them. Germline V gene lookup returns CDR1 MNHGY and CDR2 SAAAGT. The CDR3 loop spans 15 amino acids.